This TCR beta chain was sequenced during a study of T-cell reconstitution after alpha-beta-depleted transplantation in children (dated by TCRdb to the mid-2010s). In the study overall: T-cell immune reconstitution after TCRalphabeta/CD19-depleted allogeneic hematopoietic cell transplantation in children was quantitatively tracked in the study by means of TCR repertoire profiling.

As for this clonotype: The antigen it recognizes is unknown. It has no much larger one-base neighbor in the sample; base qualities were not kept.

The method was PCR. The reads were generated on an Illumina HiSeq 2500. TCR library preparation used molecular barcoding, with unique molecular identifiers applied to normalize quantification of the TCRbeta repertoire. TCRdb trimmed the raw reads at Q25, called clones with MiXCR and kept productive beta chains. Entries are consolidated by CDR3 protein sequence, retaining the most common genes and DNA. The sample table records about 240,000 distinct CDR3 sequences; under 30% of these occur just once. Of the sample, approximately 2.5% is held by the ten largest clones. What the treatment or condition label conveys for this sample: allogeneic hematopoietic cell transplantation with graft depleted of TCRalphabeta T cells and CD19 B cells. The children who served as transplant recipients had been given grafts of TCRalphabeta/CD19-depleted allogeneic hematopoietic cells. The study at large found these results: In some patients, high TCRbeta diversity at day 60 was attributed to recipient T cells and intrathymic progenitors that had survived conditioning. The frequencies of hyperexpanded clones fell over the following months, and after one year, T-cell counts and TCRbeta diversity were mostly attributed to newly produced T cells. The apparently early alphabetaT-cell count recovery about two months after transplant was reportedly dependent on only several hundred rapidly expanded clones derived from non-depleted graft cells.

V is pruned by 1 base and J by 2 bases, leaving 7 bases of the junction without a gene match. The CDR3 measures 16 amino acids from cysteine to phenylalanine. Only the CDR3 DNA is retained, 48 bases long and in frame from the first base. CDR1 and CDR2, per the germline V gene, are MDHEN and SYDVKM. The rearranged chain carries TRBV28 and TRBJ1-1, with 7 bases matching TRBD1. Sequencing used PBMCs, obtained before TCRalphabeta/CD19-depleted stem cell transplant. The TCR comes from a girl between 2 and 10 years old with Fanconi anemia, due to receive a stem cell transplant. The CDR3 protein is CASSLYGDRVNTEAFF. DNA sequence: TGTGCCAGCAGTTTATATGGAGACAGGGTAAACACTGAAGCTTTCTTT.